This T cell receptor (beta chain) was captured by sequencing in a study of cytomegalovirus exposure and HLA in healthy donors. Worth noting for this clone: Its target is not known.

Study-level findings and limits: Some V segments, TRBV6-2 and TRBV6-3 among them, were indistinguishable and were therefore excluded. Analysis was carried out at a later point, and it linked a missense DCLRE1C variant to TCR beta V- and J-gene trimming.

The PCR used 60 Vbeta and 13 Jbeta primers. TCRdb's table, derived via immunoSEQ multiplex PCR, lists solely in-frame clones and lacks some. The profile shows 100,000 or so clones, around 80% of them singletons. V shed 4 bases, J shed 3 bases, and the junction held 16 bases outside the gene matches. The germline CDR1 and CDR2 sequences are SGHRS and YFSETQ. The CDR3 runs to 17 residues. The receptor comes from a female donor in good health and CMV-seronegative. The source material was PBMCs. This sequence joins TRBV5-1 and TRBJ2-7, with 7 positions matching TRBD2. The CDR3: CASSLRSSSAGVYEQYF. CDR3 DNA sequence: TGCGCCAGCAGCCTCAGGTCCTCAAGTGCGGGGGTCTACGAGCAGTACTTC.